This T cell receptor (beta chain) originates from a study of blood T cell repertoires in COVID-19. This CDR3 comprises 13 residues. Germline CDR1 SNHLY, CDR2 FYNNEI. Trimming left V 7 bases short and J 3 bases short, with 11 bases between. As processed by the authors: Scientists estimated how many nucleated cells there were by amplifying reference gene primers. TCRdb keeps only in-frame clones here, not all; method: immunoSEQ multiplex PCR. V, J and clone size are taken as reported in that table, and D and trimming were inferred from the DNA itself. Of 280,000 or so clones listed, around nine tenths are singletons.

V and J are TRBV2 and TRBJ2-3, with D tentatively TRBD1 (5 bases). This TCR came from an older woman with acute or convalescent COVID-19. What was sequenced was peripheral blood. CDR3 in DNA: TGTGCCAGCAACAGGATCAAAACAGATACGCAGTATTTT. Protein product: CASNRIKTDTQYF. Full variable domain (remainder filled in from reference TRBV2 and TRBJ2-3): EPEVTQTPSHQVTQMGQEVILRCVPISNHLYFYWYRQILGQKVEFLVSFYNNEISEKSEIFDDQFSVERPDGSNFTLKIRSTKLEDSAMYFCASNRIKTDTQYFGPGTRLTVL.